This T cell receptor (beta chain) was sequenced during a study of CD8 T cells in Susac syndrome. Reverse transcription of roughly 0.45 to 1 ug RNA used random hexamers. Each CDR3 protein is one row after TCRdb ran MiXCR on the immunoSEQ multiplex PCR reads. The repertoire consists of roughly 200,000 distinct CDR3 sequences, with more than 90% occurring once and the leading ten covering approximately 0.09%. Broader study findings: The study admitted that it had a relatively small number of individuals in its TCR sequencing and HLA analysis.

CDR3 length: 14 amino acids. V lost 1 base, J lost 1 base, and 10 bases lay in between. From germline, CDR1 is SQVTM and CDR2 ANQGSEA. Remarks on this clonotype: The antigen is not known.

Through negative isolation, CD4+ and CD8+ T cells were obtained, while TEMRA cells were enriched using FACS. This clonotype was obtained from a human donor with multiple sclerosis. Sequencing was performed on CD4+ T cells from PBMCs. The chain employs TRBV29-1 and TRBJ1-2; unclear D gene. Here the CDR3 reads CSVEGQLINYGYTF. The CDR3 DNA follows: TGCAGCGTTGAAGGGCAGTTGATTAACTATGGCTACACCTTC. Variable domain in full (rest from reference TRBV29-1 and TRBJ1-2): SAVISQKPSRDICQRGTSLTIQCQVDSQVTMMFWYRQQPGQSLTLIATANQGSEATYESGFVIDKFPISRPNLTFSTLTVSNMSPEDSSIYLCSVEGQLINYGYTFGSGTRLTVV.